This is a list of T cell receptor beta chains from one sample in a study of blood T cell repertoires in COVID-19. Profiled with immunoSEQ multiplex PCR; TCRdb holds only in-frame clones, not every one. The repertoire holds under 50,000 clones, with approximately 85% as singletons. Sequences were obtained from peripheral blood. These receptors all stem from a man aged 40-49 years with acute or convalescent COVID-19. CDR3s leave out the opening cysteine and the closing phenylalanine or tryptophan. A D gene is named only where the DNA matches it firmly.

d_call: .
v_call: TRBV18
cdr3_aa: ASSPLRGVADTQY

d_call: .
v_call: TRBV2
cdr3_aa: ASSQTDGTGELF

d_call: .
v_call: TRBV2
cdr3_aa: ASRQKIEAF

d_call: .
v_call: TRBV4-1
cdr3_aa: ASSHRDRSFQAGGYT

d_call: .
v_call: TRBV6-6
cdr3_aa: ASSSTVNAPLH

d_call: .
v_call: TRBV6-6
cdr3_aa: ATGPRGEAF

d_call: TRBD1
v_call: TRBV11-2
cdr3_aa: ASSSLTGLNEQF

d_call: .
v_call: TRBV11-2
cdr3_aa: ASSLYSLTVGYT

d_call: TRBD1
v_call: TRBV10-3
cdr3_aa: AINPGQGTVLSGANVLT

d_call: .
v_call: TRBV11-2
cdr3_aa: ASSLRGLNTEAF

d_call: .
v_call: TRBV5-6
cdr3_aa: ASSYSIEQY

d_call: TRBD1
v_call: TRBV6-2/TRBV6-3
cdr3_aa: ASSRTGGTYEQY

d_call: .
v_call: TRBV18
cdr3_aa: ASSRRSDGEQF

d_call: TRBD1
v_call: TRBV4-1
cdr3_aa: ASSPPDRGSNQPQH

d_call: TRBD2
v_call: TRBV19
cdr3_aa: ASSIVTSGVDTQY

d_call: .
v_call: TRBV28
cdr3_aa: ASSLRELQETQY

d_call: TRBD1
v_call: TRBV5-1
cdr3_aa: ASSLEEVTGGEAF

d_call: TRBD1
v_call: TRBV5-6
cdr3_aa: ASSFAGGPTYEQY

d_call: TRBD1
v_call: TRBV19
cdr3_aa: ASDDRAYGYT

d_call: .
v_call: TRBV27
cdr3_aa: ASSKFSGSGANVLT

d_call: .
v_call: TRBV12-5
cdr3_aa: ASALQGMGTEAF

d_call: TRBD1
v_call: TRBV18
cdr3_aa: ASSPGTGVYEQY

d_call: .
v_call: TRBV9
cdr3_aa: ASSVEAGGNSPLH

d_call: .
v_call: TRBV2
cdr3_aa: ASRNTPSGELF

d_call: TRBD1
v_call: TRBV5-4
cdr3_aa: ASGRGTGREQY

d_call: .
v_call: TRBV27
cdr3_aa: ASSFSAKGWPNTEAF

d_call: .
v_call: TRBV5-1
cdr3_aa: ASSLVVLSSSHEQF

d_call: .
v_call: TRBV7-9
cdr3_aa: ASSQWQVNRANSPLH

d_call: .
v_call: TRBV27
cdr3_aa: ASSLLPFVGRDGYTEAF

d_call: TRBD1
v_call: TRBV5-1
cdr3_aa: ASSRDRGNYGYT

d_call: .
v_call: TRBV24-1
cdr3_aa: ATSDSRSGSYEQY

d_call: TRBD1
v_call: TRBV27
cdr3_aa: ASSFPPQGARNLNTEVF

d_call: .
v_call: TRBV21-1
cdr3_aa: ASSLHGGGGPDTQY

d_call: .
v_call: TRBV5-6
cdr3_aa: ASGLRMGNGELF

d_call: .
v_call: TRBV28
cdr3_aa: ASSPEVGGWGYEEKLF

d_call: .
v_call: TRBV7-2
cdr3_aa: ASSPRLAGNTIY

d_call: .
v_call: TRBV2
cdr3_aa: ASSPGSYNEQF

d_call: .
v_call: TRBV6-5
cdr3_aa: ASEGRTGGTWEQY

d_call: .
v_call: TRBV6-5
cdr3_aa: ASSYSGVYNEQF

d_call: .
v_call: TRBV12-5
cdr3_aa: ASGDNPLYEQY

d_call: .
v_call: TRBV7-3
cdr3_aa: ASSLLASYNEQF

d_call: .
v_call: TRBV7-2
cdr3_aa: ASSLVQNQETQY

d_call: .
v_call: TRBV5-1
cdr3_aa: ASSLTGEWGYT

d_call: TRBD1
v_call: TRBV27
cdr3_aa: ASSFWDRVYEQY

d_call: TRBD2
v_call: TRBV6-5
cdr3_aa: ATSTGTSGANEQF

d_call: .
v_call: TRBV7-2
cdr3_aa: ASSKQGTNYGYT

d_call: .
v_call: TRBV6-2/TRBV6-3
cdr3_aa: ASSYGWRATGELF

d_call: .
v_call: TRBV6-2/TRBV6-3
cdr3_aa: ASSYAWSNSPLH

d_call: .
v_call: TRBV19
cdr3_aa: ASQSAGVVGQY

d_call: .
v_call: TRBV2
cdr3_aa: ASSPPSGHTNTEAF

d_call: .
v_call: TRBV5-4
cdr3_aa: ASSLQGGYGEAF

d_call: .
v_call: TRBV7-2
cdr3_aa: ASSLALSGKTQY

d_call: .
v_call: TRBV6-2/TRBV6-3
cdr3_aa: ASSSLDSADVENIQY

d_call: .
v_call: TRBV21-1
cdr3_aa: ACLKARGYEQY

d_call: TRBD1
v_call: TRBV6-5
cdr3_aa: ASSLGGTVNGYT

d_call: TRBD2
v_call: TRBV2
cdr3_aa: ASSGTSGADTQY